The clone carrying this T cell receptor beta chain has a single count. Its matching antigen is unknown. This specimen comes from a study of cytomegalovirus exposure and HLA in healthy donors. Study observations and caveats: Testing in vitro showed a few CMV-associated chains specific for CMV antigens. A later analysis linked a missense DCLRE1C variant to TCR beta V- and J-gene trimming.

PCR used 60 Vbeta primers and 13 Jbeta primers. Method: immunoSEQ multiplex PCR; TCRdb's copy keeps in-frame clones and lacks some. This table has about 130,000 clones, around four fifths appearing once. CDR3 size: 11 residues. V lost 7 bases and J lost 3, with 7 bases in between. Germline CDR1 is SGDLS and CDR2 is YYNGEE. This sequence was found in a male donor in good health and CMV-seronegative. This rearrangement joins TRBV9 to TRBJ1-2; D not certain. The sequencing sample was made of PBMCs. CDR3 nucleotide sequence: TGTGCCAGCGCCCGAGACTATGGCTACACCTTC. It codes for CASARDYGYTF.